These T cell receptor beta chains were read from a single sample in a study of regulatory dendritic cells for organ transplantation. The assay was immunoSEQ multiplex PCR, and TCRdb's table has in-frame clones only and misses some. The profile shows 9,500 to 15,000 clones, roughly 60% of them singletons. Their antigens are not known. Sequencing was carried out using naive CD8+ T cells from blood cultured with dendritic cells. These TCRs come from a human donor in good health. Both conserved end residues are part of each CDR3. The D gene is left open where the match is weak. A row's size may be missing; if present it is once, few, many or a size class.

V: TRBV7-9
D: TRBD1
J: TRBJ1-5
size: medium-sized
DNA: TGTGCCAGCAGCATACAGGGGGGGCATCAGCCCCAGCATTTT
CDR3: CASSIQGGHQPQHF

V: TRBV29-1
D: TRBD1
J: TRBJ2-2
size: -
DNA: TGCAGCGTTATGACAGGGCCCTACACCGGGGAGCTGTTTTTT
CDR3: CSVMTGPYTGELFF

V: TRBV5-1
D: -
J: TRBJ2-7
size: -
DNA: TGCGCCAGCAGCATACCGGGATCGGGGGTATACGAGCAGTACTTC
CDR3: CASSIPGSGVYEQYF

V: TRBV7-7
D: -
J: TRBJ1-1
size: -
DNA: TGTGCTAGCAGCTTAGAGAGGAACACTGAAGCTTTCTTT
CDR3: CASSLERNTEAFF

V: TRBV9
D: -
J: TRBJ1-6
size: -
DNA: TGTGCCAGCAGCGGAGGGTTAATCGGGCCGAATTCACCCCTCCACTTT
CDR3: CASSGGLIGPNSPLHF

V: TRBV9
D: TRBD2
J: TRBJ2-5
size: -
DNA: TGTGCCAGCAGCCCACTGACTAGCGGCGAGACCCAGTACTTC
CDR3: CASSPLTSGETQYF

V: TRBV7-9
D: TRBD2
J: TRBJ2-5
size: -
DNA: TGTGCCAGCAGCCCCCCGACTAGCGGGTATCGGGCCCAGTACTTC
CDR3: CASSPPTSGYRAQYF

V: TRBV7-3
D: TRBD1
J: TRBJ2-3
size: -
DNA: TGTGCCAGCAGCCCGACAGGGGGTGGCACAGATACGCAGTATTTT
CDR3: CASSPTGGGTDTQYF

V: TRBV19
D: -
J: TRBJ2-7
size: -
DNA: TGTGCCAGTAGCGCAGGACTCTCCTACGAGCAGTACTTC
CDR3: CASSAGLSYEQYF

V: TRBV7-9
D: TRBD1
J: TRBJ1-2
size: -
DNA: TGTGCCAGCAGCATACAGGGGGCGCGTTCGGATGGCTACACCTTC
CDR3: CASSIQGARSDGYTF

V: TRBV6-1
D: TRBD1
J: TRBJ2-7
size: few
DNA: TGTGCCAGCAAGACAGGGATGCGCGAGCAGTACTTC
CDR3: CASKTGMREQYF

V: TRBV18
D: TRBD2
J: TRBJ2-1
size: -
DNA: TGTGCCAGCTCACCCGAGGGACTAGCGGGCAATGAGCAGTTCTTC
CDR3: CASSPEGLAGNEQFF

V: TRBV7-6
D: -
J: TRBJ2-7
size: -
DNA: TGTGCCAGCAGCTTAGCACAGGACTACGAGCAGTACTTC
CDR3: CASSLAQDYEQYF

V: TRBV19
D: -
J: TRBJ1-1
size: -
DNA: TGTGCCAGTAGTGTCTGGAACACTGAAGCTTTCTTT
CDR3: CASSVWNTEAFF

V: TRBV5-1
D: -
J: TRBJ2-1
size: -
DNA: TGCGCCAGCAGCTTACCCGGGACTTCTTCGTTCTTC
CDR3: CASSLPGTSSFF

V: TRBV7-9
D: -
J: TRBJ1-4
size: -
DNA: TGTGCCAGCAGCTCAAAGACAGTCTTTAATGAAAAACTGTTTTTT
CDR3: CASSSKTVFNEKLFF

V: TRBV9
D: TRBD1
J: TRBJ1-1
size: -
DNA: TGTGCCAGCAGCGTGTCGGACAGGGCGGGCACTGAAGCTTTCTTT
CDR3: CASSVSDRAGTEAFF

V: TRBV7-9
D: -
J: TRBJ2-7
size: -
DNA: TGTGCCAGCAGTCCCGACAGCCGCTACGAGCAGTACTTC
CDR3: CASSPDSRYEQYF

V: TRBV7-2
D: -
J: TRBJ2-7
size: -
DNA: TGTGCCAGCAGCTTAGAAAATGTCGAGCAGTACTTC
CDR3: CASSLENVEQYF

V: TRBV7-8
D: -
J: TRBJ2-1
size: -
DNA: TGTGCCAGCAGCCAAAATCCGTCCGGGAGCTCCTACAATGAGCAGTTCTTC
CDR3: CASSQNPSGSSYNEQFF

V: TRBV11-2
D: -
J: TRBJ1-1
size: -
DNA: TGTGCCAGCAGCGACATAGGGGCCTTGGGTGAAGCTTTCTTT
CDR3: CASSDIGALGEAFF

V: TRBV9
D: -
J: TRBJ2-7
size: -
DNA: TGTGCCAGCAGCCCCGCCGTGCGTGTTGGTTACGAGCAGTACTTC
CDR3: CASSPAVRVGYEQYF

V: TRBV4-1
D: -
J: TRBJ2-1
size: -
DNA: TGCGCCAGCAGCCAGACGCAGGGCAATGAGCAGTTCTTC
CDR3: CASSQTQGNEQFF

V: TRBV12-5
D: TRBD1
J: TRBJ1-5
size: few
DNA: TGTGCTAGTGGTCCGACGACAGGGGGACTAAGCAATCAGCCCCAGCATTTT
CDR3: CASGPTTGGLSNQPQHF

V: TRBV2
D: -
J: TRBJ1-3
size: -
DNA: TGTGCCAGCAGTGAAAAGCAGGGAGGATGGAACACCATATATTTT
CDR3: CASSEKQGGWNTIYF

V: TRBV5-6
D: -
J: TRBJ1-3
size: -
DNA: TGTGCCAGCAGCTTGGGTCCGTCCTCTGGAAACACCATATATTTT
CDR3: CASSLGPSSGNTIYF

V: TRBV6-5
D: TRBD1
J: TRBJ2-3
size: -
DNA: TGTGCCAGCAGTTACGAGGACAGGGGTGCAGATACGCAGTATTTT
CDR3: CASSYEDRGADTQYF

V: TRBV12-5
D: -
J: TRBJ2-2
size: -
DNA: TGTGCTAGTGGTTGGGGGGGCTCCGGGGAGCTGTTTTTT
CDR3: CASGWGGSGELFF

V: TRBV27
D: TRBD1
J: TRBJ2-7
size: -
DNA: TGTGCCAGTAGACAGGGGGCCCACGAGCAGTACTTC
CDR3: CASRQGAHEQYF

V: TRBV2
D: TRBD1
J: TRBJ1-2
size: -
DNA: TGTGCCAGATACCCTGGACAGGGGAGTAACTATGGCTACACCTTC
CDR3: CARYPGQGSNYGYTF

V: TRBV5-6
D: TRBD2
J: TRBJ2-7
size: -
DNA: TGTGCCAGCAGCTGGGAGGGCTCCGAGCAGTACTTC
CDR3: CASSWEGSEQYF

V: TRBV19
D: -
J: TRBJ1-2
size: few
DNA: TGTGCCTCCCCCGAGAGGAACTATGGCTACACCTTC
CDR3: CASPERNYGYTF

V: TRBV19
D: -
J: TRBJ2-3
size: -
DNA: TGTGCCAGTAGTCCGCCTCCCGACATTTCTAGCACAGATACGCAGTATTTT
CDR3: CASSPPPDISSTDTQYF

V: TRBV10-3
D: -
J: TRBJ1-4
size: few
DNA: TGTGCCATAAGTGTAGGGGATGGAGCAACTAATGAAAAACTGTTTTTT
CDR3: CAISVGDGATNEKLFF

V: TRBV6-1
D: -
J: TRBJ1-6
size: -
DNA: TGTGCCAGCAGTGTACTCCCCGGGAACCATAATTCACCCCTCCACTTT
CDR3: CASSVLPGNHNSPLHF

V: TRBV9
D: -
J: TRBJ2-7
size: -
DNA: TGTGCCAGCAGCGGGGACCTGGGGGCGCTTGACTTC
CDR3: CASSGDLGALDF

V: TRBV5-5
D: -
J: TRBJ1-2
size: -
DNA: TGTGCCAGCAGCTTGGGGGGAGTGGACTATGGCTACACCTTC
CDR3: CASSLGGVDYGYTF

V: TRBV6-5
D: -
J: TRBJ2-2
size: -
DNA: TGTGCCAGCAGTTACTCGATACAGAACACCGGGGAGCTGTTTTTT
CDR3: CASSYSIQNTGELFF

V: TRBV6-6
D: -
J: TRBJ1-5
size: once
DNA: TGTGCCAGCAGTTACATAGGGGGACGCCAGCCCCAGCACTTT
CDR3: CASSYIGGRQPQHF

V: TRBV7-8
D: -
J: TRBJ1-5
size: few
DNA: TGTGCCAGCAGCTTATCTCAGACTGGGCCCCAGCATTTT
CDR3: CASSLSQTGPQHF

V: TRBV9
D: -
J: TRBJ1-2
size: -
DNA: TGTGCCAGCAGCCTGGGCAACAGCCCCTATGGCTACACCTTC
CDR3: CASSLGNSPYGYTF

V: TRBV5-1
D: -
J: TRBJ2-2
size: -
DNA: TGCGCCAGCAGTCCTGAGTTGGGACTTAGTGCCGGGGAGCTGTTTTTT
CDR3: CASSPELGLSAGELFF

V: TRBV4-3
D: TRBD1
J: TRBJ1-2
size: -
DNA: TGCGCCAGCAGCCAAGATGGGACAGGGGCCGCTAACTATGGCTACACCTTC
CDR3: CASSQDGTGAANYGYTF

V: TRBV2
D: -
J: TRBJ2-7
size: -
DNA: TGTGCCAGCAGTGAAGTCCTGTGGGCCAGCGAGCAGTACTTC
CDR3: CASSEVLWASEQYF

V: TRBV6-5
D: -
J: TRBJ1-4
size: -
DNA: TGTGCCAGCAGTTACTTCTCGTCGACGGAGGAAAAACTGTTTTTT
CDR3: CASSYFSSTEEKLFF

V: TRBV4-1
D: -
J: TRBJ1-5
size: -
DNA: TGCGCCAGCAGCCAAGGTAACAATCAGCCCCAGCATTTT
CDR3: CASSQGNNQPQHF

V: TRBV19
D: -
J: TRBJ2-2
size: -
DNA: TGTGCCAGTAGTAGGAACAGGGTGAACACCGGGGAGCTGTTTTTT
CDR3: CASSRNRVNTGELFF

V: TRBV6-6
D: TRBD2
J: TRBJ2-7
size: -
DNA: TGTGCCAGCATCCTAGCGGGGGGGCCCTCTTCCTACGAGCAGTACTTC
CDR3: CASILAGGPSSYEQYF

V: TRBV10-2
D: -
J: TRBJ1-1
size: -
DNA: TGCGCCAGCCTAACCTACTCCGACAGAAACACTGAAGCTTTCTTT
CDR3: CASLTYSDRNTEAFF

V: TRBV4-1
D: TRBD2
J: TRBJ2-1
size: few
DNA: TGCGCCAGCAGCCAGCTTACTAGCGGGGGGATGTACAATGAGCAGTTCTTC
CDR3: CASSQLTSGGMYNEQFF

V: TRBV7-9
D: TRBD2
J: TRBJ2-7
size: -
DNA: TGTGCCAGCAGCCCCTCTGGCGGGGGACTCGAGTACGAGCAGTACTTC
CDR3: CASSPSGGGLEYEQYF

V: TRBV6-4
D: TRBD2
J: TRBJ2-7
size: few
DNA: TGTGCCAGCGGGGATAAGAAAGGGAGGGAATCCTACGAGCAGTACTTC
CDR3: CASGDKKGRESYEQYF

V: TRBV7-9
D: -
J: TRBJ2-3
size: -
DNA: TGTGCCAGCAGCTTATATGGGGGCTCCGGAGATACGCAGTATTTT
CDR3: CASSLYGGSGDTQYF

V: TRBV4-3
D: TRBD1
J: TRBJ1-1
size: -
DNA: TGCGCCAGCAGCCAGGCAGGACAGGGCCACACTGAAGCTTTCTTT
CDR3: CASSQAGQGHTEAFF

V: TRBV7-9
D: TRBD1
J: TRBJ2-5
size: -
DNA: TGTGCCAGCAGCTCAACGACAGGGTGGGAGACCCAGTACTTC
CDR3: CASSSTTGWETQYF